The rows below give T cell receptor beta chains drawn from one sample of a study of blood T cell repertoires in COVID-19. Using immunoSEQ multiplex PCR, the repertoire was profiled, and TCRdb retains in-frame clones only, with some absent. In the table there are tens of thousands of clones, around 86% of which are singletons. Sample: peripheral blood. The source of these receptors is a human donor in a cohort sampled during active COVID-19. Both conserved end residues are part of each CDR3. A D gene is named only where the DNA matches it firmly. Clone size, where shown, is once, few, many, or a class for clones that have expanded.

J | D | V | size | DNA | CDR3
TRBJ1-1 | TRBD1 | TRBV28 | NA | TGTGCCAGCATTACACCGGGACAGATTATGAACACTGAAGCTTTCTTT | CASITPGQIMNTEAFF
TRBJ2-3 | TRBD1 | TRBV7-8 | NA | TGTGCCAGCAGCCCCCGGGACAGGGAGGCAGATACGCAGTATTTT | CASSPRDREADTQYF
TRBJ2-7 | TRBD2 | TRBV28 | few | TGTGCCAGCTTGCCCAGCGGGAGCCACTACGAGCAGTACTTC | CASLPSGSHYEQYF
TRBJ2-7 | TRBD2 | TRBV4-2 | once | TGTGCCAGCAGCCAAGATTCGGCGGGAGGGATGTACGAGCAGTACTTC | CASSQDSAGGMYEQYF
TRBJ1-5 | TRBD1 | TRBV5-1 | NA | TGCGCCAGCAGCTTGGGGGACAGGGCTACTATGGGCAATCAGCCCCAGCATTTT | CASSLGDRATMGNQPQHF
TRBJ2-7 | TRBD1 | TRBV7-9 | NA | TGTGCCAGCAGCTACGGGACAGCCCGCTACGAGCAGTACTTC | CASSYGTARYEQYF
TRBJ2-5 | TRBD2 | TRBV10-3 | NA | TGTGCCATCAGTGAGTCCCCCGGGCGGGGGCAAGAGACCCAGTACTTC | CAISESPGRGQETQYF
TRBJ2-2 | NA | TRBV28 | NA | TGTGCCAGCAGTTTCTGGACAACCGGGGAGCTGTTTTTT | CASSFWTTGELFF
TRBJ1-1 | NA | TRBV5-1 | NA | TGCGCCAGCAGCTTAGAGCAGGGGTGGGCAGGCACTGAAGCTTTCTTT | CASSLEQGWAGTEAFF
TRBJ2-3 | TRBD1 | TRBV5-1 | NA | TGCGCCAGCAGCCGCCAGGGGGCTGTCTCGGATACGCAGTATTTT | CASSRQGAVSDTQYF
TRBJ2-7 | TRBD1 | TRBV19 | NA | TGTGCCAGTAGTATCCCCGGGACAGGATCCTACGAGCAGTACTTC | CASSIPGTGSYEQYF
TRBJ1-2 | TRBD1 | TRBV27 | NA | TGTGCCAGCAGTTTGATCCTCCCGGGACAGGGAGGGGGCTACACCTTC | CASSLILPGQGGGYTF
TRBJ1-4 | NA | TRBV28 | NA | TGTGCCAGCAAAACCGGGGGGGGAAAACTGTTTTTT | CASKTGGGKLFF
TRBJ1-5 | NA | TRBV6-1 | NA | TGTGCCAGCAGTGAAGAGGGGTATCAGCCCCAGCATTTT | CASSEEGYQPQHF
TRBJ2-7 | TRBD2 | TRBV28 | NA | TGTGCCAGCAGTTTGGGACTAGCGGGATACGAGCAGTACTTC | CASSLGLAGYEQYF
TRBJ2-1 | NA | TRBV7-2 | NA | TGTGCCAGCAACCCCGTAGGAGGGAGAAAGGGCCATGAGCAGTTCTTC | CASNPVGGRKGHEQFF
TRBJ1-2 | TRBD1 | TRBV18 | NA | TGTGCCAGCTCTACTATCCCGCAGGACAGGGGGGACTATGGCTACACCTTC | CASSTIPQDRGDYGYTF
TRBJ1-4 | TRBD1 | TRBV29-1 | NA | TGCAGCGTCCTTTCACAGGGGGCTGGTGAAAAACTGTTTTTT | CSVLSQGAGEKLFF
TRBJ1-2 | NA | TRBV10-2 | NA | TGCGCCAGCAGCGGGACAACGTTAGGCTACACCTTC | CASSGTTLGYTF
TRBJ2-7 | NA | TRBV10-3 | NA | TGTGCCATCAGTGTTGGGCAGACGTCCTACGAGCAGTACTTC | CAISVGQTSYEQYF
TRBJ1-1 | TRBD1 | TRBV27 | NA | TGTGCCAGCAGTTTATGGACAGGAGGGTCAGCTTTCTTT | CASSLWTGGSAFF
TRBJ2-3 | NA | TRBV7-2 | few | TGTGCCAGCAGCTTAGTAGGTCTGGAGGTTAGCACAGATACGCAGTATTTT | CASSLVGLEVSTDTQYF
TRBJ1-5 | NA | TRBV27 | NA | TGTGCCAGCAGTTTTTCCGGGGTAAGCAATCAGCCCCAGCATTTT | CASSFSGVSNQPQHF
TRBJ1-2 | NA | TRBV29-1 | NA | TGCAGCGTTGATAAGGGGACATCCTACTTTTATGGCTACACCTTC | CSVDKGTSYFYGYTF
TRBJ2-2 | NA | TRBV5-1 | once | TGCGCCAGCAGCTTGCAGGGCTCGGCCGGGGAGCTGTTTTTT | CASSLQGSAGELFF
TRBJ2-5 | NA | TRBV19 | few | TGTGCCAGTAGTAGGAGGGGTGGGGAGACCCAGTACTTC | CASSRRGGETQYF
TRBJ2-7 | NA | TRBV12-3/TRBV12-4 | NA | TGTGCCAGCAGTATCCCAGGGCTACTGGAGCAGTACTTC | CASSIPGLLEQYF
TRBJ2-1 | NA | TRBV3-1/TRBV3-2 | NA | TGTGCCAGCAGCCATCTAAATGAGCAGTTCTTC | CASSHLNEQFF
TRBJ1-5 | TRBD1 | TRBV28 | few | TGTGCCACCCAGGCGACAGGGGATAGCAATCAGCCCCAGCATTTT | CATQATGDSNQPQHF
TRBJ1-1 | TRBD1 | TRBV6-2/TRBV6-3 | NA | TGTGCCAGCAGTTACCGACAGGGCACTGAAGCTTTCTTT | CASSYRQGTEAFF
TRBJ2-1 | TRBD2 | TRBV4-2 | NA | TGTGCCAGCAGCCAAGGAAGACGACTAGCGCCCAATGAGCAGTTCTTC | CASSQGRRLAPNEQFF
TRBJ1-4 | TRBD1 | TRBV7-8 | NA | TGTGCCAGCAGCCCCGGACAGGGTAGTGAAAAACTGTTTTTT | CASSPGQGSEKLFF
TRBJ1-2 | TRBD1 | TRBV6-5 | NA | TGTGCCAGCAGACTGATGGGACAGGGCTATGGCTACACCTTC | CASRLMGQGYGYTF